What follows are 24 T cell receptor beta chains derived from one specimen sequenced in a study of T cell changes during pregnancy in multiple sclerosis. Data came from immunoSEQ multiplex PCR; TCRdb stores just in-frame clones and leaves some out. The table has tens of thousands of clones, roughly nine tenths seen once; the top ten hold roughly 0.75%. The material sequenced was CD4+ T cells from peripheral blood mononuclear cells, taken before pregnancy. Receptors originate from a female donor with multiple sclerosis, enrolled in a pregnancy study.

This clone occurred a few times. The chain is built from TRBV30 and TRBJ1-1, with D tentatively TRBD1 (6 bases). The CDR3 is 14 amino acids. The germline CDR1 and CDR2 sequences are GTSNPN and SVGIG (reference sequence). Trimming stripped 1 base from V and 3 bases from J, with 12 bases between. The DNA for the CDR3 is TGTGCCTGGAGTGGGGGGGGCCAGGACACTGAAGCTTTCTTT. It encodes CAWSGGGQDTEAFF. Full variable domain (remainder filled in from reference TRBV30 and TRBJ1-1): SQTIHQWPATLVQPVGSPLSLECTVEGTSNPNLYWYRQAAGRGLQLLFYSVGIGQISSEVPQNLSASRPQDRQFILSSKKLLLSDSGFYLCAWSGGGQDTEAFFGQGTRLTVV.

The chain employs TRBV4-2 and TRBJ2-3, with D tentatively TRBD1 (6 bases). The germline CDR1 and CDR2 sequences are LGHNA and YNFKEQ. V was trimmed by 1 base and J by 6 bases, leaving 14 bases between them. The CDR3 covers 15 residues. In DNA form, the CDR3 reads TGTGCCAGCAGCCAAGGAGTGGGGGCCAGGGATACGCAGTATTTT. Protein: CASSQGVGARDTQYF.

CDR3 in amino acids: CASSYAGTPWNTEAFF. The CDR3 region has the DNA TGTGCCAGCAGTTACGCCGGGACTCCCTGGAACACTGAAGCTTTCTTT. The rearrangement links TRBV6-7 to TRBJ1-1; tentative D call: TRBD1 (5 bases). TRBV6-7 is reported as an ORF; its role is uncertain. This CDR3 spans 16 amino acids. V was trimmed by 2 bases and J by 1 base, leaving 14 bases between them.

This rearrangement joins TRBV4-2 to TRBJ2-1; 11 bases match TRBD1. The CDR3 has 17 amino acids. The V segment lost 0 bases and the J segment 1 base; nucleotides outside the gene matches: 2. Germline V gives CDR1 LGHNA, CDR2 YNFKEQ. The CDR3 region is CASSQEGTGGSYNEQFF. CDR3 DNA: TGTGCCAGCAGCCAAGAGGGGACAGGGGGGTCCTACAATGAGCAGTTCTTC.

The chain recombines TRBV18 with TRBJ2-1; D is possibly TRBD2 (6 bases). This CDR3 has 16 residues. CDR1 and CDR2 from the germline V gene are KGHSH and LQKENI. Trimming pared 3 bases from V and 3 bases from J, leaving 15 bases between. CDR3 residues: CASSPIGSTYYNEQFF. In DNA, the CDR3 is TGTGCCAGCTCACCTATCGGGAGCACCTACTACAATGAGCAGTTCTTC.

This sequence joins TRBV18 and TRBJ1-6, with 7 bases matching TRBD1. The CDR3 loop spans 13 amino acids. After removal of 3 bases from V and 8 bases from J, the junction contained 1 base not matched to a gene. Germline CDR1 reads KGHSH; CDR2 reads LQKENI. The CDR3 sequence: CASSPDRHSPLHF. The CDR3 DNA sequence: TGTGCCAGCTCACCGGACAGGCATTCACCCCTCCACTTT.

V and J are TRBV29-1 and TRBJ2-1; D is perhaps TRBD2 (5 bases). CDR1 and CDR2 (germline): SQVTM, ANQGSEA. The CDR3 extends over 13 amino acids. The ends were cut back, 4 bases at V and 8 bases at J, with 15 bases in the middle. CDR3 sequence: CSVALRRADEQFF. Here the CDR3 DNA reads TGCAGCGTTGCCTTACGGCGGGCCGATGAGCAGTTCTTC.

The chain combines TRBV9 with TRBJ2-3, with TRBD2 matching 10 bases. V dropped 0 bases and J dropped 2; count of bases not matched to a gene: 3. Germline assignment: CDR1 SGDLS and CDR2 YYNGEE. The CDR3 sequence is 16 residues long. The CDR3 spells CASSVASGGNTDTQYF. CDR3 coding DNA: TGTGCCAGCAGCGTAGCTAGCGGGGGAAACACAGATACGCAGTATTTT.

The gene calls are TRBV5-4 and TRBJ1-2; no firm D call. Trimming left V 2 bases short and J 7 bases short, with 12 bases between. The CDR3 is 13 amino acids. Germline V gene data show CDR1 as SGHNT and CDR2 as YYREEE (reference sequence). The CDR3 region is CASSLPGVFGYTF. CDR3 bases: TGTGCCAGCAGCTTACCCGGGGTCTTTGGCTACACCTTC. Full variable domain (outside the CDR3, taken from reference TRBV5-4 and TRBJ1-2): ETGVTQSPTHLIKTRGQQVTLRCSSQSGHNTVSWYQQALGQGPQFIFQYYREEENGRGNFPPRFSGLQFPNYSSELNVNALELDDSALYLCASSLPGVFGYTFGSGTRLTVV.

This chain uses TRBV6-6 with TRBJ1-6; a weak D match, TRBD1 (5 bases). This CDR3 has 14 amino acids. Germline CDR1 and CDR2: MNHNY and SVGAGI (reference sequence). Trimming removed 5 bases from V and 10 bases from J, with 15 bases in between. For the CDR3, the DNA is TGTGCCAGCAGTGCCGACAGAGGAAGGTCACCCCTCCACTTT. Translated: CASSADRGRSPLHF.

V is TRBV7-2 and J is TRBJ2-3; 9 bases line up with TRBD2. The germline CDR1 and CDR2 sequences are SGHTA and FQGNSA. The CDR3 consists of 18 residues. The V segment lost 2 bases and the J segment 2 bases; nucleotides outside the gene matches: 11. The CDR3 spells CASSLTWLAGTPTDTQYF. Here the CDR3 DNA reads TGTGCCAGCAGCTTAACATGGCTAGCGGGGACCCCCACAGATACGCAGTATTTT.

The chain has TRBV9 and TRBJ1-5; D ambiguous. This CDR3 has 15 residues. Germline CDR1 SGDLS, CDR2 YYNGEE. Trimming cost V 0 bases and J 3 bases, with 10 bases left between them. The CDR3 here is CASSVVRSLNQPQHF. CDR3 DNA sequence: TGTGCCAGCAGCGTAGTCCGGTCACTCAATCAGCCCCAGCATTTT.

This clone has just a few counts. The chain is built from TRBV18 and TRBJ2-2, with 10 bases aligning to TRBD2. V lost 3 bases, J lost 4 bases, and 2 bases stayed unmatched. The CDR3 runs to 15 residues. Germline CDR1 reads KGHSH; CDR2 reads LQKENI. The CDR3 is CASSPASGGTGELFF. CDR3 DNA: TGTGCCAGCTCACCGGCTAGCGGGGGCACCGGGGAGCTGTTTTTT.

The chain has TRBV18 and TRBJ1-1; D gene ambiguous. CDR3 length equals 14 residues. Germline CDR1 reads KGHSH; CDR2 reads LQKENI. The ends were cut back, 3 bases at V and 3 bases at J, with 11 bases in the middle. The CDR3 spells CASSPRPRDTEAFF. In DNA form, the CDR3 reads TGTGCCAGCTCACCTCGGCCGAGGGACACTGAAGCTTTCTTT.

The V call is TRBV9, the J call TRBJ2-5, with 9 bases lining up with TRBD2. The CDR3 length is 16 residues. J gave up 4 bases and V 0 bases, and 7 bases lay outside the gene matches. Germline CDR1 reads SGDLS; CDR2 reads YYNGEE. CDR3 in DNA: TGTGCCAGCAGCGTAGGGGCGGGGGGGCGGACAGAGACCCAGTACTTC. It codes for CASSVGAGGRTETQYF. Together with reference TRBV9 and TRBJ2-5, the CDR3 gives the full variable domain: DSGVTQTPKHLITATGQRVTLRCSPRSGDLSVYWYQQSLDQGLQFLIQYYNGEERAKGNILERFSAQQFPDLHSELNLSSLELGDSALYFCASSVGAGGRTETQYFGPGTRLLVL.

The chain is built from TRBV9 and TRBJ2-3; 11 bases match TRBD2. The V gene end was trimmed by 2 bases and the J gene end by 4 bases; junction bases not matched to a gene: 3. The CDR3 extends over 15 amino acids. Germline loops: CDR1 SGDLS, CDR2 YYNGEE. CDR3 sequence (DNA): TGTGCCAGCAGCGTGTTTAGCGGGGGGGCAGATACGCAGTATTTT. It specifies CASSVFSGGADTQYF.

V is TRBV5-1 and J is TRBJ2-3; TRBD2 might be the D (5 bases). The germline V gene has CDR1 SGHRS and CDR2 YFSETQ. The CDR3 is 14 amino acids. V was shortened by 3 bases and J by 3 bases, with 11 bases between the two germline ends. CDR3 coding DNA: TGCGCCAGCAGCTCCTTGGACTCTACAGATACGCAGTATTTT. It translates to CASSSLDSTDTQYF.

The chain combines TRBV19 with TRBJ1-4; maybe TRBD1 (5 bases). V shed 1 base and J shed 5 bases, with 11 bases lying between them. The CDR3 loop spans 15 amino acids. Germline V lookup: CDR1 LNHDA, CDR2 SQIVND (reference sequence). For the CDR3, the DNA is TGTGCCAGTAGTATAGGTCAGGGCTTGAATGAAAAACTGTTTTTT. This translates into CASSIGQGLNEKLFF.

The V and J genes are TRBV6-5 and TRBJ2-1; 7 bases agree with TRBD1. CDR3 length: 15 residues. Per germline, CDR1 MNHEY and CDR2 SVGAGI. Trimming removed 6 bases from V and 3 bases from J; junction bases left unmatched: 8. CDR3 protein: CASSPDRDGYNEQFF. CDR3 coding DNA: TGTGCCAGCAGCCCTGACAGGGACGGCTACAATGAGCAGTTCTTC.

The chain carries TRBV4-3 and TRBJ1-2; 9 nucleotides agree with TRBD1. The germline V gene encodes CDR1 LGHNA and CDR2 YSLEER. The CDR3 consists of 19 residues. The V gene end was trimmed by 0 bases and the J gene end by 0 bases; junction bases not matched to a gene: 11. The CDR3 DNA is TGCGCCAGCAGCCAAGAACCTACAGGGGGCCCCGAAGCTAACTATGGCTACACCTTC. Residues: CASSQEPTGGPEANYGYTF.

This chain connects TRBV6-5 to TRBJ2-1, with TRBD1 matching 7 bases. The trim removed 4 bases at V and 3 bases at J, leaving 9 bases unmatched. This CDR3 contains 16 residues. Germline CDR1 reads MNHEY; CDR2 reads SVGAGI. CDR3 bases: TGTGCCAGCAGTTCCCCTCGAGGGGGCATCTACAATGAGCAGTTCTTC. Its protein is CASSSPRGGIYNEQFF.

This clone is a singleton in its sample. The chain employs TRBV7-9 and TRBJ2-7, with a weak D call TRBD1 (6 bases). V gave up 6 bases and J gave up 5 bases, with 17 bases separating them. This CDR3 has 14 residues. Germline V CDR1 and CDR2: SEHNR, FQNEAQ (reference sequence). The CDR3 here is CASRRTGQPHEQYF. The CDR3, as DNA: TGTGCCAGCAGACGAACAGGGCAGCCCCACGAGCAGTACTTC.

This chain joins TRBV7-3 and TRBJ2-7; D is ambiguous. The ends were cut back, 2 bases at V and 6 bases at J, with 14 bases in the middle. Germline loops: CDR1 SGHTA, CDR2 FQGTGA. The CDR3 is made up of 14 amino acids. CDR3 residues: CASSLVHSTGEQYF. CDR3 coding DNA: TGTGCCAGCAGCTTAGTTCATTCAACTGGCGAGCAGTACTTC. The full variable domain, in which reference TRBV7-3 and TRBJ2-7 provide the parts outside the CDR3, is GAGVSQTPSNKVTEKGKYVELRCDPISGHTALYWYRQSLGQGPEFLIYFQGTGAADDSGLPNDRFFAVRPEGSVSTLKIQRTERGDSAVYLCASSLVHSTGEQYFGPGTRLTVT.

The chain couples TRBV7-8 to TRBJ2-2; 8 bases map to TRBD1. This CDR3 region has 16 residues. J was trimmed by 7 bases and V by 4 bases; bases with no gene match: 11. CDR1 is SGHVS and CDR2 is FQNEAQ in the germline V gene. The chain's CDR3 is CASSSADRAVGGELFF. The DNA for the CDR3 is TGTGCCAGCAGCTCAGCGGACAGGGCCGTTGGCGGGGAGCTGTTTTTT.